This T cell receptor (beta chain) was captured in a study of shared clonotypes between healthy human individuals. Measured with immunoSEQ multiplex PCR; TCRdb has only the in-frame clones, and not every one. Of about 110,000 clones in the sample, roughly two thirds were seen once. CDR1 and CDR2 (germline): SGHNT, YYREEE (reference sequence). Trimming removed 3 bases at V and 2 bases at J, with 12 bases between. There are 14 residues in the CDR3. The clonotype comes from a woman between 25 and 40 years old in good health. The V call is TRBV5-4, the J call TRBJ2-7; the D is unclear. Sequenced: memory CD8+ T cells sorted from blood. Subset meaning: CD45RO+ cells pooled with CCR7-negative TemRA cells. The CDR3 loop is CASSSGRSPYEQYF. Here the CDR3 DNA reads TGTGCCAGCAGCTCAGGCCGGAGCCCCTACGAGCAGTACTTC. Supplemented by reference TRBV5-4 and TRBJ2-7, the full variable domain reads ETGVTQSPTHLIKTRGQQVTLRCSSQSGHNTVSWYQQALGQGPQFIFQYYREEENGRGNFPPRFSGLQFPNYSSELNVNALELDDSALYLCASSSGRSPYEQYFGPGTRLTVT.